This T cell receptor (beta chain) was profiled in a study of patients and donors after allogeneic stem cell transplantation. With 7 bases clipped from V and 4 bases from J, the junction kept 8 bases outside the gene matches. The CDR3 is 14 amino acids. MiXCR was run by TCRdb on the RT-PCR reads, yielding one entry per CDR3 protein. The sample contains around 200,000 distinct CDR3 sequences, roughly 38% of which appear only once. The specimen was blood, either unsorted or a sorted T cell fraction (not recorded which). The sequence derives from a human donor who was either an allogeneic HSCT recipient or a stem cell or donor lymphocyte infusion donor (not recorded which). It is not recorded whose cells these are; they may come from a transplant donor. The chain is built from TRBV12-3 or TRBV12-4 and TRBJ2-3; the match to TRBD1 covers 7 bases. CDR3 DNA sequence: TGTGCCAGCACCACCCCAGGGGGACCAGATACGCAGTATTTT. It specifies CASTTPGGPDTQYF.